This is a list of T cell receptor beta chains from one sample in a study of cytomegalovirus exposure and HLA in healthy donors. Assay: immunoSEQ multiplex PCR; the TCRdb copy retains only in-frame clones and omits some. The data contain approximately 100,000 clones, around 75% of them seen just once; the ten biggest clones take up approximately 10%. What was sequenced was PBMCs. Receptors were obtained from a man aged 18 to 29 in good health and CMV-seropositive. The CDR3 runs from the conserved cysteine through the conserved F or W. The D gene is left open where the match is weak. Some rows mark clone size as missing; the rest say once, few, many or name a class of expanded clone.

TRBV6-4	TRBJ1-2	few	TRBD1	TGTGCCAGCAGTGACTCGCAGGGGGAAGGCGGCTACACCTTC	CASSDSQGEGGYTF
TRBV28	TRBJ1-2	-	-	TGTGCCAGCAGTTGGGGGACACGCTATGGCTACACCTTC	CASSWGTRYGYTF
TRBV7-2	TRBJ2-5	few	TRBD1	TGTGCCAGCAGCTTAGGGGAGACAGGGGGTGTGGAGACCCAGTACTTC	CASSLGETGGVETQYF
TRBV28	TRBJ2-7	-	TRBD1	TGTGCCAGCAGGAGGACAGGGCGGGAGCAGTACTTC	CASRRTGREQYF
TRBV5-1	TRBJ1-1	-	TRBD1	TGCGCCAGCGGAGGACAGGAGAACACTGAAGCTTTCTTT	CASGGQENTEAFF
TRBV15	TRBJ2-1	-	TRBD1	TGTGCCACCAGCAGAGTCGGACAGGGGGCTAATGAGCAGTTCTTC	CATSRVGQGANEQFF
TRBV7-8	TRBJ1-1	-	-	TGTGCCAGCAGCTTGCAGGGGACCACTGAAGCTTTCTTT	CASSLQGTTEAFF
TRBV2	TRBJ1-4	few	TRBD1	TGTGCCAGCAAACTTATTAGACAGGGAAATGAAAAACTGTTTTTT	CASKLIRQGNEKLFF
TRBV5-6	TRBJ1-3	-	-	TGTGCCAGCAGCCGTCGCGATAGCTCTGGAAACACCATATATTTT	CASSRRDSSGNTIYF
TRBV5-4	TRBJ2-5	once	-	TGTGCCAGCAGTGGGTGGGGGGGCGAGACCCAGTACTTC	CASSGWGGETQYF
TRBV5-1	TRBJ2-1	once	TRBD1	TGCGCCAGCAGCCGTCCTGGTGGGACAGCCTACAATGAGCAGTTCTTC	CASSRPGGTAYNEQFF
TRBV19	TRBJ1-2	few	-	TGTGCCACAGCGGTGATATCTGGGTATGGCTACACCTTC	CATAVISGYGYTF
TRBV27	TRBJ2-7	-	TRBD2	TGTGCCAGCAGGCCCCCAGGCGGGGGGTTTTTCTACGAGCAGTACTTC	CASRPPGGGFFYEQYF
TRBV30	TRBJ2-7	-	TRBD1	TGTGCCTGGACTCGCGACAGGGGCAGCGAGCAGTACTTC	CAWTRDRGSEQYF
TRBV5-4	TRBJ1-2	-	-	TGTGCCAGCAGCCGACAGGCCGATTGGGGCTATACCTTC	CASSRQADWGYTF
TRBV10-3	TRBJ2-3	few	-	TGTGCCATCAGTGACTCCGCGGAACAAGTTACGCAGTATTTT	CAISDSAEQVTQYF
TRBV28	TRBJ1-5	-	-	TGTGCCAGCAGCAACGGGGGGGGCTCCGATCAGCCCCAGCATTTT	CASSNGGGSDQPQHF
TRBV2	TRBJ1-5	-	TRBD1	TGTGCCAGCACTATCGGACAGGGGGGACAGCCCCAGCATTTT	CASTIGQGGQPQHF
TRBV2	TRBJ2-5	-	-	TGTGCCAGCACACAAGAGACCCAGTACTTC	CASTQETQYF
TRBV5-5	TRBJ1-5	-	TRBD1	TGTGCCAGCAGCTTGGCCCTCTTTACCGGGACAGAAAGCAATCAGCCCCAGCATTTT	CASSLALFTGTESNQPQHF
TRBV2	TRBJ2-1	few	TRBD2	TGTGCCAGCAGTGTTGGACTAGACTACAATGAGCAGTTCTTC	CASSVGLDYNEQFF
TRBV19	TRBJ1-5	few	TRBD1	TGTGCCAGTAGTTTCAGGGGGCAGGGTCAGCCCCAGCATTTT	CASSFRGQGQPQHF
TRBV6-5	TRBJ2-3	-	TRBD2	TGTGCCAGCAGTTACGGGGCGGGGGGGGATACGCAGTATTTT	CASSYGAGGDTQYF
TRBV30	TRBJ2-7	-	TRBD1	TGTGCCTGGAGGCCGACAGGGGCCGTGGACGAGCAGTACTTC	CAWRPTGAVDEQYF
TRBV6-6	TRBJ2-2	-	-	TGTGCCAGCAGTTACTCAATCACGAACACCGGGGAGCTGTTTTTT	CASSYSITNTGELFF
TRBV5-1	TRBJ2-7	few	-	TGCGCCAGCAGCTTGGCTGGGGACTCCTCTAGCTCCTACGAGCAGTACTTC	CASSLAGDSSSSYEQYF
TRBV12-5	TRBJ1-1	-	-	TGTGCTAGTGGTTTGGGGGACATACCCACTGAAGCTTTCTTT	CASGLGDIPTEAFF
TRBV6-1	TRBJ2-3	-	TRBD2	TGTGCCAGCAGTGATCGCGGCGGGGGGGCTTCCAGCACAGATACGCAGTATTTT	CASSDRGGGASSTDTQYF
TRBV20-1	TRBJ2-1	-	TRBD1	TGCCAAATGGACAGGTTCGATGAGCAGTTCTTC	CQMDRFDEQFF
TRBV5-1	TRBJ2-7	-	-	TGCGCCAGCAGCTTAAGTGGTCAGGGCGGCGAGCAGTACTTC	CASSLSGQGGEQYF
TRBV4-2	TRBJ2-6	-	TRBD1	TGTGCCAGCAGCCGTTCCCCGGGACAGGGGGCGAGGGGGGCCAACGTCCTGACTTTC	CASSRSPGQGARGANVLTF
TRBV5-1	TRBJ2-3	-	-	TGCGCCAGCAGCTTGGGACCCGGGACAACGACAGATACGCAGTATTTT	CASSLGPGTTTDTQYF
TRBV4-2	TRBJ2-7	-	-	TGTGCCAGCAGCCATAAGGGGCACGATCAGGACGAGCAGTACTTC	CASSHKGHDQDEQYF
TRBV6-1	TRBJ1-3	-	-	TGTGCCAGCAGTGAACGGAGCTCTGGAAACACCATATATTTT	CASSERSSGNTIYF
TRBV2	TRBJ1-3	-	-	TGTGCCAGCAGTGTCAGTCCGGGAGGAAACACCATATATTTT	CASSVSPGGNTIYF
TRBV6-1	TRBJ2-3	once	TRBD1	TGTGCCGGAGGGACAGGGCCGACAGATACGCAGTATTTT	CAGGTGPTDTQYF
TRBV18	TRBJ1-4	-	-	TGTGCCAGCTCCCCGGGAGCAACTAATGAAAAACTGTTTTTT	CASSPGATNEKLFF
TRBV7-9	TRBJ2-1	few	-	TGTGCCAGCAGCCAGGGGGGACTTTGGAATGTCTTC	CASSQGGLWNVF
TRBV6-6	TRBJ1-1	-	-	TGTGCCAGCAGTTACTCGAGGGAATACACTGAAGCTTTCTTT	CASSYSREYTEAFF
TRBV6-1	TRBJ2-3	-	-	TGTGCCAGCGCAACAGGGGAGGCGGCAGATACGCAGTATTTT	CASATGEAADTQYF
TRBV4-1	TRBJ1-5	-	TRBD1	TGCGCCAGCAGCCAAGATAAGATAGGACAGGGGGACCAGCCCCAGCATTTT	CASSQDKIGQGDQPQHF
TRBV30	TRBJ1-5	-	-	TGTGCCTGGAGTAACCAGCAGGATCAGCCCCAGCATTTT	CAWSNQQDQPQHF
TRBV27	TRBJ2-7	few	TRBD1	TGTGCCAGCAGTCTGGACAGGGGGCCCTACGAGCAGTACTTC	CASSLDRGPYEQYF
TRBV27	TRBJ1-1	-	-	TGTGCCAGCAGTTTAACCGGGGAGAACACTGAAGCTTTCTTT	CASSLTGENTEAFF
TRBV7-9	TRBJ2-7	few	-	TGTGCCACCCGGTACAGGACGGCTAAGTTCTCCTACGAGCAGTACTTC	CATRYRTAKFSYEQYF
TRBV7-6	TRBJ2-7	-	-	TGTGCCAGCAGCCATTCTGGGGGGGCCGAGCAGTACTTC	CASSHSGGAEQYF
TRBV28	TRBJ2-7	-	TRBD2	TGTGCCAGCAGTTTAGGGGGGGTGCTCCACGAGCAGTACTTC	CASSLGGVLHEQYF
TRBV29-1	TRBJ1-1	-	-	TGCAGCGTTGAAGTATCTTCCCCTGAAGCTTTCTTT	CSVEVSSPEAFF
TRBV7-9	TRBJ2-7	-	-	TGTGCCAGCAGCCCCCAGGCGTACGAGCAGTACTTC	CASSPQAYEQYF
TRBV15	TRBJ1-5	-	TRBD1	TGTGCCACCAATCCGACAGGGGCCCCTAATCAGCCCCAGCATTTT	CATNPTGAPNQPQHF
TRBV13	TRBJ2-1	-	-	TGTGCCAGCAGCTTAGGTGGTAGCGGACCCTACAATGAGCAGTTCTTC	CASSLGGSGPYNEQFF
TRBV10-2	TRBJ1-3	few	-	TGCGCCAGCATAACAGGGCCCGGAAACACCATATATTTT	CASITGPGNTIYF
TRBV7-2	TRBJ1-4	-	-	TGTGCCAGCAGCTTAGGGAGGGTAAGGGTTGGTGAACTGTTTTTT	CASSLGRVRVGELFF
TRBV6-4	TRBJ2-3	few	-	TGTGCCAGCAGTGACCCCGGTAGAAAGAGGGGGAGACAAAAACACACAGATACGCAGTATTTT	CASSDPGRKRGRQKHTDTQYF
TRBV19	TRBJ1-1	few	-	TGTGCCAGTACCCTGGAGGACAGCGGCTTATGGAACACTGAAGCTTTCTTT	CASTLEDSGLWNTEAFF
TRBV27	TRBJ2-7	-	TRBD2	TGTGCCAGCAGTTTATCGACTGGCGGGGGCTACGAGCAGTACTTC	CASSLSTGGGYEQYF
TRBV19	TRBJ1-1	-	-	TGTGCCAGTAGTATTTCTCTGACGGGGGGCACTGAAGCTTTCTTT	CASSISLTGGTEAFF
TRBV2	TRBJ2-3	-	-	TGTGCCAGCAGTATTAGCGGTCTTACGCAGTATTTT	CASSISGLTQYF
TRBV18	TRBJ2-6	many	TRBD2	TGTGCCAGCTCACCCCCCGGACTAGCGGGGGCTCTCTCTGGGGCCAACGTCCTGACTTTC	CASSPPGLAGALSGANVLTF
TRBV11-2	TRBJ1-1	once	TRBD1	TGTGCCAGCAGCCCGACAGGGACGTTTGGCACTGAAGCTTTCTTT	CASSPTGTFGTEAFF